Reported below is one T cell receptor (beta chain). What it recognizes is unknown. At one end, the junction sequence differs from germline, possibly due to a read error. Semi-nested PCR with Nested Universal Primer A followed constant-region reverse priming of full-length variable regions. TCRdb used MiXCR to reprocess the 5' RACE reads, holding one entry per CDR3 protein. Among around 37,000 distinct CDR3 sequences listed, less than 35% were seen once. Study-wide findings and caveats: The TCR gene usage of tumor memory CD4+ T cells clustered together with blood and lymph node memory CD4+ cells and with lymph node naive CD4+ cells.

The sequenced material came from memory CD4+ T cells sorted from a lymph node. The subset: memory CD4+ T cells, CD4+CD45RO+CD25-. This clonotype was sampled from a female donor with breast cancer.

The CDR3 is CASSTGTSGHF. The CDR3 DNA follows: TGTGCCAGCAGTACAGGGACTAGCGGACACTTC. The V gene is TRBV28, the J gene TRBJ2-7, with 11 positions matching TRBD2. The CDR3 has 11 amino acids. The germline V gene encodes CDR1 MDHEN and CDR2 SYDVKM.